The 25 T cell receptor beta chains below were found in one sample sequenced in a study of T-cell reconstitution after alpha-beta-depleted transplantation in children. Preparation of the TCRbeta library used unique molecular identifiers. TCRdb re-called the PCR reads through MiXCR, storing one row per CDR3 protein. The data show about 540,000 distinct CDR3 sequences, around 20% seen once. The material was PBMCs from the stem cell graft donor, obtained from the stem cell graft. The receptors stem from a human donor who donated a stem cell graft to a child with acute lymphoblastic leukemia.

The table lists this clonotype with a few counts. The V gene is TRBV2, the J gene TRBJ2-1, with D uncertain. CDR1 and CDR2 (germline): SNHLY, FYNNEI. CDR3 length: 13 amino acids. V lost 8 bases and J lost 6, with 14 bases in between. DNA for the CDR3: TGTGCCAGCCCCATGAGGCGGCCCAATGAGCAGTTCTTC. It specifies CASPMRRPNEQFF.

This clonotype showed up just a few times. The chain combines TRBV27 with TRBJ2-6; D is unclear. Per germline, CDR1 MNHEY and CDR2 SMNVEV (reference sequence). The CDR3 is 14 amino acids. V lost 6 bases and J lost 4, with 10 bases in between. This CDR3 reads CASRAGIGANVLTF. Written as DNA, the CDR3 is TGTGCCAGCAGAGCAGGCATCGGGGCCAACGTCCTGACTTTC.

This clonotype was found a few times. The chain is built from TRBV7-2 and TRBJ2-7; 9 bases align to TRBD1. This CDR3 comprises 15 residues. CDR1 and CDR2 (germline): SGHTA, FQGNSA. V trimming: 5 bases; J trimming: 6 bases; junction bases outside the gene matches: 11. DNA of the CDR3: TGTGCCAGCAGCCGGGACAGGGTCTCCCTTACCGAGCAGTACTTC. Encoded protein: CASSRDRVSLTEQYF. Supplemented by reference TRBV7-2 and TRBJ2-7, the full variable domain reads GAGVSQSPSNKVTEKGKDVELRCDPISGHTALYWYRQSLGQGLEFLIYFQGNSAPDKSGLPSDRFSAERTGGSVSTLTIQRTQQEDSAVYLCASSRDRVSLTEQYFGPGTRLTVT.

This clonotype was counted only a few times. The CDR3 DNA reads TGTGCCAGCAGCCCCAGCGCGTCCTACGAGCAGTACTTC. This encodes CASSPSASYEQYF. This chain joins TRBV7-9 and TRBJ2-7; D gene ambiguous. CDR1 and CDR2 (germline): SEHNR, FQNEAQ (reference sequence). V dropped 5 bases and J dropped 1 base, with 9 bases sitting between them. The CDR3 has 13 amino acids.

The sample holds a few counts of this clonotype. V usage is TRBV21-1 and J usage is TRBJ2-1; no check of the table's D call, TRBD1, against the DNA was made. TRBV21-1 is a documented pseudogene. The CDR3 spans 15 residues. CDR3 in amino acids: CASRRTGGALGEQFF. The DNA of the CDR3 is TGTGCCAGCAGAAGGACAGGGGGCGCATTAGGAGAGCAGTTCTTC.

This clonotype was counted many times. V and J are TRBV27 and TRBJ2-7; D gene uncertain. The CDR3 totals 12 residues. V lost 6 bases and J 3 bases, leaving 9 bases between the germline ends. Germline loops: CDR1 MNHEY, CDR2 SMNVEV (reference sequence). The CDR3 sequence: CASSPTFYEQYF. The DNA of the CDR3 is TGTGCCAGCAGCCCTACTTTCTACGAGCAGTACTTC.

The chain uses TRBV7-2 and TRBJ1-6; the D gene is possibly TRBD1 (6 bases). Germline CDR1 and CDR2: SGHTA and FQGNSA. V was clipped by 5 bases and J by 8 bases, with 16 bases between them. CDR3 size: 15 residues. CDR3 in DNA: TGTGCCAGCAGCATACAGGGCCGGAGCGATTCACCCCTCCACTTT. This encodes CASSIQGRSDSPLHF.

The chain links TRBV3-1 to TRBJ1-1, with a possible D match to TRBD1 (5 bases). This CDR3 has 14 residues. V dropped 1 base and J dropped 6 bases, with 12 bases sitting between them. CDR1 LGHDT and CDR2 YNNKEL come from the germline V gene (reference sequence). The CDR3 bases are TGTGCCAGCAGCCAAGGGACACTTACACCTGAAGCTTTCTTT. Its protein is CASSQGTLTPEAFF.

This clonotype was seen a few times. The chain combines TRBV29-1 with TRBJ2-3; 7 nucleotides agree with TRBD1. Germline V lookup: CDR1 SQVTM, CDR2 ANQGSEA. After removal of 2 bases from V and 8 bases from J, the junction contained 7 bases not matched to a gene. The length of the CDR3 is 13 residues. The CDR3 DNA sequence: TGCAGCGTTGAACCGAACAGGGGCGGTACGCAGTATTTT. Translating it yields CSVEPNRGGTQYF.

The chain has TRBV5-1 and TRBJ2-1; 14 nucleotides match TRBD2. Germline CDR1 reads SGHRS; CDR2 reads YFSETQ. The V and J ends lost 7 bases and 8 bases, in that order; junction bases with no gene match: 2. This CDR3 has 13 residues. CDR3 amino acids: CASGTSGRDEQFF. Written as DNA, the CDR3 is TGCGCCAGCGGGACTAGCGGGAGAGATGAGCAGTTCTTC.

This clonotype was recorded a few times. This chain joins TRBV5-1 and TRBJ2-1, with unresolved D. This CDR3 comprises 13 residues. In germline, CDR1 is SGHRS, CDR2 YFSETQ. The V gene lost 4 bases and the J gene lost 11 bases, with 16 bases spanning the gap. CDR3 nucleotides: TGCGCCAGCAGCCAGTATTTGAATTCAAAGCAGTTCTTC. It codes for CASSQYLNSKQFF.

This clonotype was recorded a few times. The chain is built from TRBV7-2 and TRBJ1-1, with TRBD1 matching 7 bases. V was clipped by 7 bases and J by 5 bases; unmatched bases: 10. CDR3 length equals 14 residues. Germline assignment: CDR1 SGHTA and CDR2 FQGNSA. Here the CDR3 reads CASTPGDSFTEAFF. CDR3 nucleotide sequence: TGTGCCAGCACCCCGGGGGACAGCTTTACTGAAGCTTTCTTT.

V usage is TRBV2 and J usage is TRBJ2-3; D is unresolved. The V end was cut by 6 bases, the J end by 6 bases, with 16 bases between. This CDR3 comprises 14 residues. Germline-derived CDR1 and CDR2 are SNHLY and FYNNEI. The CDR3 sequence: CASSRRSYWDTQYF. In DNA, the CDR3 is TGTGCCAGCAGCCGGCGGTCGTATTGGGATACGCAGTATTTT.

V gene TRBV12-3 or TRBV12-4 combines with J gene TRBJ1-6; D is undetermined. The CDR3 has 18 amino acids. V shed 6 bases and J shed 0 bases, with 18 bases lying between them. CDR3 sequence: CASSPAPGSRSYNSPLHF. The CDR3 coding sequence is TGTGCCAGCAGCCCTGCACCGGGAAGCCGCTCCTATAATTCACCCCTCCACTTT.

This clonotype was seen repeatedly, ten times or more. This chain connects TRBV7-2 to TRBJ2-5; D is unclear. Trimming shortened V by 1 base and J by 0 bases, and 3 bases separated the two germline ends. The CDR3 covers 13 residues. CDR1 and CDR2 (germline): SGHTA, FQGNSA. The CDR3 loop is CASSLGYQETQYF. In nucleotides, the CDR3 is TGTGCCAGCAGCTTAGGGTACCAAGAGACCCAGTACTTC.

The genes are TRBV12-3 or TRBV12-4 and TRBJ2-2; the match to TRBD2 covers 14 bases. The CDR3 extends over 15 amino acids. V was pared by 4 bases and J by 13 bases, with 8 bases of the junction left unmatched. CDR3 residues: CASSSRTSGRSRLFF. The CDR3 DNA follows: TGTGCCAGCAGTTCGCGGACTAGCGGGAGGAGTCGGCTGTTTTTT.

A single count supports this clonotype. The chain combines TRBV29-1 with TRBJ1-1; D unresolved. The germline gives CDR1 SQVTM, CDR2 ANQGSEA. V was shortened by 7 bases and J by 4 bases, with 22 bases between the two germline ends. The CDR3 has 15 residues. CDR3 sequence: CSERTSEARGTEAFF. The CDR3, as DNA: TGCAGCGAACGAACATCAGAAGCTCGGGGCACTGAAGCTTTCTTT.

This clonotype turned up a few times. The chain has TRBV29-1 and TRBJ2-1; tentatively, D is TRBD2 (5 bases). The CDR3 runs 12 residues. Germline values: CDR1 SQVTM, CDR2 ANQGSEA. Trimming took 6 bases from V and 5 from J, leaving 11 bases between them. The CDR3 protein is CSVRKGDNEQFF. As DNA, the CDR3 is TGCAGCGTCCGGAAGGGAGACAATGAGCAGTTCTTC.

This chain uses TRBV10-3 with TRBJ1-3; perhaps TRBD1 as D (6 bases). CDR1 ENHRY and CDR2 SYGVKD come from the germline V gene. This CDR3 has 17 amino acids. Between the trimmed V and J ends, which lost 0 bases and 0 bases, there was a span of 12 bases. CDR3 coding DNA: TGTGCCATCAGTGAGTCGACTCAGGGGTACTCTGGAAACACCATATATTTT. It specifies CAISESTQGYSGNTIYF.

This clonotype was counted a few times. This rearrangement joins TRBV27 to TRBJ2-1; 11 bases align to TRBD2. This CDR3 contains 18 residues. J lost 5 bases, V lost 6 bases, and 15 bases had no gene match. The germline V gene encodes CDR1 MNHEY and CDR2 SMNVEV (reference sequence). The CDR3 reads CASSVIGGTSGGNNEQFF. The CDR3 DNA follows: TGTGCCAGCAGCGTTATCGGGGGTACTAGCGGGGGAAACAATGAGCAGTTCTTC.

The sample holds a few counts of this clonotype. The V gene is TRBV29-1, the J gene TRBJ2-7; 9 bases are shared with TRBD2. The CDR3 has 14 amino acids. V lost 4 bases and J lost 6; bases outside the gene matches: 10. Looked up from germline, CDR1 is SQVTM and CDR2 is ANQGSEA. The CDR3 DNA reads as TGCAGCGTTGGTGGCGGGAGGGCCTCTGGCGAGCAGTACTTC. It translates to CSVGGGRASGEQYF.

This clonotype was seen ten or more times. The junction does not match germline at one end; this may be a read error. The rearrangement links TRBV18 to TRBJ1-1; D is perhaps TRBD1 (5 bases). The CDR3 has 13 residues. Germline CDR1 and CDR2: KGHSH and LQKENI. The CDR3 coding sequence is TGTGCCAGCTCAACACCCAGGGTTTTTGAAGCTTTCTTT. It is translated as CASSTPRVFEAFF.

This chain uses TRBV4-1 with TRBJ2-6; TRBD1 is a possible D gene (6 bases). The CDR3 is 14 residues long. The V end was cut by 9 bases, the J end by 2 bases, with 11 bases between. Germline V gene sequence: CDR1 MGHRA, CDR2 YSYEKL. The chain's CDR3 is CASLDRTGANVLTF. The CDR3 DNA sequence: TGCGCCAGTCTAGACAGGACTGGGGCCAACGTCCTGACTTTC.

This chain joins TRBV12-3 or TRBV12-4 and TRBJ2-7; D possibly corresponds to TRBD2 (6 bases). This CDR3 spans 15 amino acids. The V end lost 5 bases, the J end lost 0 bases, and 14 bases lay between the germline ends. CDR3 sequence reads: CASSPASESSYEQYF. The CDR3 DNA is TGTGCCAGCAGTCCAGCTAGCGAGAGCTCCTACGAGCAGTACTTC.

In its sample, this clonotype was seen many times. The chain is built from TRBV12-3 or TRBV12-4 and TRBJ2-1, with unresolved D. The CDR3 sequence is 11 residues long. Trimming removed 0 bases from V and 8 bases from J, with 2 bases in between. CDR3 nucleotides: TGTGCCAGCAGTTTAGCTCATGAGCAGTTCTTC. It yields the protein CASSLAHEQFF.